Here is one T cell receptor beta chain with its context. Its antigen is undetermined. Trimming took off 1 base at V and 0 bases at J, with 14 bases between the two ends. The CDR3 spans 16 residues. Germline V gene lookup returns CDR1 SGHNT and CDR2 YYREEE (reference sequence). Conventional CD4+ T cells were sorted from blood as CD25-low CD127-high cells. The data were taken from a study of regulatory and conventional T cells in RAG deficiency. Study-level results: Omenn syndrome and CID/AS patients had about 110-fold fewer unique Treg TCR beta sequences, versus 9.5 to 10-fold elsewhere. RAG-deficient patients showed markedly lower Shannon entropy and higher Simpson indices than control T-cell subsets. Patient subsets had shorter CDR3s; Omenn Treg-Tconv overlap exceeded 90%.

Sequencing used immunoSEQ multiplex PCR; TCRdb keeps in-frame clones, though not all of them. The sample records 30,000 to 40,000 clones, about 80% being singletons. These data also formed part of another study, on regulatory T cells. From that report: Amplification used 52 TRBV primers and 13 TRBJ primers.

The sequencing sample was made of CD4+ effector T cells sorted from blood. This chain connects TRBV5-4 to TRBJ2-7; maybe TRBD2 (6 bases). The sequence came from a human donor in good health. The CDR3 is CASSLQGGTVSYEQYF. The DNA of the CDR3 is TGTGCCAGCAGCTTGCAGGGCGGGACGGTCTCCTACGAGCAGTACTTC.